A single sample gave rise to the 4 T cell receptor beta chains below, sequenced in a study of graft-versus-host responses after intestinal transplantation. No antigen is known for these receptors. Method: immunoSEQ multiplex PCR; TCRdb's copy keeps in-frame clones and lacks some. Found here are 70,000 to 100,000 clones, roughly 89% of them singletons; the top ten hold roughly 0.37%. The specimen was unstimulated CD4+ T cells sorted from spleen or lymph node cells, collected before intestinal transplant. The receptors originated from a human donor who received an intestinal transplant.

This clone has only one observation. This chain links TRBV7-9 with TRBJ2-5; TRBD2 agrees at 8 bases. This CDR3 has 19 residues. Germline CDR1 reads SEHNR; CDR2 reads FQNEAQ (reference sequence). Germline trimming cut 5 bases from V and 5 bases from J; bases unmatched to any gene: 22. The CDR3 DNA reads TGTGCCAGCAGCCGCGGCGGGCAACGGTGGCGGGGGGAAGGGGAGACCCAGTACTTC. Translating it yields CASSRGGQRWRGEGETQYF.

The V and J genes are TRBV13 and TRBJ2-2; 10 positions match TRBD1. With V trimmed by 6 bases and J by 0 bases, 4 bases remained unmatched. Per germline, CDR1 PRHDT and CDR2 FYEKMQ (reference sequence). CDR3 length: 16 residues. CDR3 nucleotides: TGTGCCAGCAGTCATGGGACAGGGGCGAACACCGGGGAGCTGTTTTTT. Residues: CASSHGTGANTGELFF.

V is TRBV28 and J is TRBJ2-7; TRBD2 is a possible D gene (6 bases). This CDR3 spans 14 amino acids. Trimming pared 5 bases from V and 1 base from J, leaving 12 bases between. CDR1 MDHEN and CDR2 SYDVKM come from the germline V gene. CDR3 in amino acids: CASSPTRKSYEQYF. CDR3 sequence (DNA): TGTGCCAGCAGTCCGACTAGAAAGTCCTACGAGCAGTACTTC.

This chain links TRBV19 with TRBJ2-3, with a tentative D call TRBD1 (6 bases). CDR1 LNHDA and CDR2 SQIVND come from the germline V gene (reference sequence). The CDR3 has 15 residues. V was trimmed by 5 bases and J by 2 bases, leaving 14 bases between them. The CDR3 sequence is CASSRQEINTDTQYF. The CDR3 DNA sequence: TGTGCCAGTAGTCGACAGGAGATTAACACAGATACGCAGTATTTT.